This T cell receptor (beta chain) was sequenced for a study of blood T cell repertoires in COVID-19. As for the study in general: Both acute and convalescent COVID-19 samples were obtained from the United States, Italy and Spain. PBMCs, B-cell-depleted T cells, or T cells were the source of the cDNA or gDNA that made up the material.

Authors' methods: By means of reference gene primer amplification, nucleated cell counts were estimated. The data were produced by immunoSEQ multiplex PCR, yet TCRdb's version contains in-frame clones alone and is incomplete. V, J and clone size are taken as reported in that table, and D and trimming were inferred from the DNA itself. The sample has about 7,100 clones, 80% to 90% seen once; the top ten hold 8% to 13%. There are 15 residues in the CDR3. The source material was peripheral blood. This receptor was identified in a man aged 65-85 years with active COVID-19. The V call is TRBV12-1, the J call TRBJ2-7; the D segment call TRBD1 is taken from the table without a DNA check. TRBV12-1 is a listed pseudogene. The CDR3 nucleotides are TGTGCCAGCAGCTGCCTCCGGGACAGGGACTACGAGCAGTACTTC. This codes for CASSCLRDRDYEQYF.